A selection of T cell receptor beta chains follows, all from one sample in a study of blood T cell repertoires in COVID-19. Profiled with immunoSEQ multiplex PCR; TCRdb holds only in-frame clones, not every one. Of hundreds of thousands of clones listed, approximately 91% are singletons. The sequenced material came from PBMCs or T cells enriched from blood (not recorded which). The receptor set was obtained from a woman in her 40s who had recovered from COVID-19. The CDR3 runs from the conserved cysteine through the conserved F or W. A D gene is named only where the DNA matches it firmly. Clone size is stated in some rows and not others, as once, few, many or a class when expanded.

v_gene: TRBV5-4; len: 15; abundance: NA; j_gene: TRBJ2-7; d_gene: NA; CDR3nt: TGTGCCAGCAGCTTGGAGCCAGGGTTCTCCTACGAGCAGTACTTC; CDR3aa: CASSLEPGFSYEQYF
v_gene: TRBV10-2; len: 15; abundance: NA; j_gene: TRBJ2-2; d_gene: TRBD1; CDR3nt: TGCGCCAGCAGTTGGGACAGGGGGAACACCGGGGAGCTGTTTTTT; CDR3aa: CASSWDRGNTGELFF
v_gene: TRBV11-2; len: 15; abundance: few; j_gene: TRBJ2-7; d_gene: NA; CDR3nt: TGTGCCAGCAGCTTATACCCAGATTTGTCCTACGAGCAGTACTTC; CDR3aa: CASSLYPDLSYEQYF
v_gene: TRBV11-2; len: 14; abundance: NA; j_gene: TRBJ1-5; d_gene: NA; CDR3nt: TGTGCCAGCAGCCTCGACAGGCTTAATCAGCCCCAGCATTTT; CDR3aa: CASSLDRLNQPQHF
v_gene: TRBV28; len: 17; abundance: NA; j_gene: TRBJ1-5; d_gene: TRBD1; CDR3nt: TGTGCCAGCAGTTTACACCCGGGACAGCTAAGCAATCAGCCCCAGCATTTT; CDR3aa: CASSLHPGQLSNQPQHF
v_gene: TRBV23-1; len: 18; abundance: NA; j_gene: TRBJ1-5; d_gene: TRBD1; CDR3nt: TGCGCCAGCAGCGAAAAGGGACAGGGGAGAGAGAGCAATCAGCCCCAGCATTTT; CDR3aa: CASSEKGQGRESNQPQHF
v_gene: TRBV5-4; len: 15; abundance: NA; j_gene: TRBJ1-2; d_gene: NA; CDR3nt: TGTGCCAGCAGCTTGGGGAGGGTGCAGAACTATGGCTACACCTTC; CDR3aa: CASSLGRVQNYGYTF
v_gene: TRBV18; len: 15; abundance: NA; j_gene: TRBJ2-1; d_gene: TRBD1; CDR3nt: TGTGCCAGCTCACCGGGACAGGTACACTACAATGAGCAGTTCTTC; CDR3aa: CASSPGQVHYNEQFF
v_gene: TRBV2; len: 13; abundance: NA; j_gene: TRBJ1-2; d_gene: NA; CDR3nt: TGTGCCAGCAGCGATAGAGGGTACTATGGCTACACCTTC; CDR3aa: CASSDRGYYGYTF
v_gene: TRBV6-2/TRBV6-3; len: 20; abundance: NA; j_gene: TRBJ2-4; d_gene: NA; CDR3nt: TGTGCCAGCAGTTACTCAGACAGGGGGTTAGCGGGAGGCTCCAAAAACATTCAGTACTTC; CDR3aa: CASSYSDRGLAGGSKNIQYF
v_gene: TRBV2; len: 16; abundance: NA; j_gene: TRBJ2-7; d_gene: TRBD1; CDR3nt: TGTGCCAGCAGGCGTGACAGGGCTTGGAATAACTACGAGCAGTACTTC; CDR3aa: CASRRDRAWNNYEQYF
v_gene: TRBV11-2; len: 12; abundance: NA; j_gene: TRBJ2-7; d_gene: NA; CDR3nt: TGTGCCAGCAGCTCCCTAGTCTACGAGCAGTACTTC; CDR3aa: CASSSLVYEQYF
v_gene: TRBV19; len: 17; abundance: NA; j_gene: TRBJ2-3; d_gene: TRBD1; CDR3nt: TGTGCCAGTAGTATAGATATGATGTCCAGGGGGCGGGATACGCAGTATTTT; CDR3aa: CASSIDMMSRGRDTQYF
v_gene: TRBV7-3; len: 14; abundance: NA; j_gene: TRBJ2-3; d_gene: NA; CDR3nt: TGTGCCAGCAGCCCGGGACACCACACAGATACGCAGTATTTT; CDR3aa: CASSPGHHTDTQYF
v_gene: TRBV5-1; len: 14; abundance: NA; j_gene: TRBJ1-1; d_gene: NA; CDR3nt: TGCGCCAGCAGCTTGGGCACAGCAAACACTGAAGCTTTCTTT; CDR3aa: CASSLGTANTEAFF
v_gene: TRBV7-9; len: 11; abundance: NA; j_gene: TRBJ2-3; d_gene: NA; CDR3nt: TGTGCCAGCAGCTTTAGTGATACGCAGTATTTT; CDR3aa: CASSFSDTQYF
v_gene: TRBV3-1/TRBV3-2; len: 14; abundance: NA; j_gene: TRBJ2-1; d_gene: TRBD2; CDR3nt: TGTGCCAGCGGTAAAGCGGGAGCCTACAATGAGCAGTTCTTC; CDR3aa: CASGKAGAYNEQFF
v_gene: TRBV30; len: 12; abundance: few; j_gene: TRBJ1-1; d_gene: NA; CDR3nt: TGTGCCTGGGCCCCAGGGAATACTGAAGCTTTCTTT; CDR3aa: CAWAPGNTEAFF
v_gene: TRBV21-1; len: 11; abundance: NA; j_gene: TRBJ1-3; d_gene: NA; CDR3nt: TGTGCCAGCAGCCCGGGGGGTACCATATATTTT; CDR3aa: CASSPGGTIYF
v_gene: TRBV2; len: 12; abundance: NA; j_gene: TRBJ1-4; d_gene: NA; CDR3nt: TGTGCCAGCAGTGAAGAAGAGCAAAAACTGTTTTTT; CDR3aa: CASSEEEQKLFF
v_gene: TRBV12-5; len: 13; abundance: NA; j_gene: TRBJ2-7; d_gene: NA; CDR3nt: TGTGCTAGTGGCAACGGTCGGGGAGACGAGCAGTACTTC; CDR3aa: CASGNGRGDEQYF
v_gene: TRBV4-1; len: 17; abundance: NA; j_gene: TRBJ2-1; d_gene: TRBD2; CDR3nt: TGCGCCAGCAGCCAAGATGAGGAGCGGGGCTCCTACAATGAGCAGTTCTTC; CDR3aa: CASSQDEERGSYNEQFF
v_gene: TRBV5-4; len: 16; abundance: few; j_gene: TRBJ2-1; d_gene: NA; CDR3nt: TGTGCCAGCAGCTTACGCGAGCGACTAGGATACGGTGAGCAGTTCTTC; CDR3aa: CASSLRERLGYGEQFF
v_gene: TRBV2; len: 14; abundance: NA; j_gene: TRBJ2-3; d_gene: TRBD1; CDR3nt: TGTGCCAGCAGGGGACAGGGGAAGACAGATACGCAGTATTTT; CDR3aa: CASRGQGKTDTQYF
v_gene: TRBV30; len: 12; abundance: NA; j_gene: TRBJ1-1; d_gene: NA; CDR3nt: TGTGCCTGGAGTATCCGTAACACTGAAGCTTTCTTT; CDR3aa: CAWSIRNTEAFF
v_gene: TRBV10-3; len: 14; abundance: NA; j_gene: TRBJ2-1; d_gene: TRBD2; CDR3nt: TGTGCCGGGGCCGCTAGCGGGGGTTTAAATGAGCAGTTCTTC; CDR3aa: CAGAASGGLNEQFF
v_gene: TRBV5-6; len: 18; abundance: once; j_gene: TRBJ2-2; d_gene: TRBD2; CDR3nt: TGTGCCAGCAGCTCCTTTACAGCGGGAGGGCCGTGGGCCGGGGAGCTGTTTTTT; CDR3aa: CASSSFTAGGPWAGELFF
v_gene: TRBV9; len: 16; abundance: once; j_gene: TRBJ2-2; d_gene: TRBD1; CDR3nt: TGTGCCAGCAGCGTAGCCGGACAGGCCGACACCGGGGAGCTGTTTTTT; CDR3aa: CASSVAGQADTGELFF